The 7 T cell receptor beta chains listed next were all sequenced from one sample in a study of shared clonotypes between healthy human individuals. Using immunoSEQ multiplex PCR, the repertoire was profiled, and TCRdb retains in-frame clones only, with some absent. This repertoire shows some 2,100,000 clones, 90% to 95% found once; its top ten account for 1.5% to 2%. CD45RO-negative, CCR7-selected cells formed the naive CD8 fraction, which excluded terminally differentiated effector memory CD45RA+ cells. The specimen was naive CD8+ T cells from PBMCs. The receptor source for this set is a young man in good health. Some clones in this sample may be carry-over from other donors' samples.

Here the CDR3 DNA reads TGTGCCAGCAGCCCCTTTGGGCAGAATGAGCAGTTCTTC. This codes for CASSPFGQNEQFF. The chain is built from TRBV11-3 and TRBJ2-1, with D unclear. Per the germline V gene, CDR1 is SGHNT and CDR2 is YENEEA. This CDR3 region has 13 residues. Trimming removed 5 bases from V and 7 bases from J, with 12 bases in between.

The genes are TRBV6-1 and TRBJ2-3; TRBD2 agrees at 7 bases. CDR1 is MNHNS and CDR2 is SASEGT in the germline V gene. V shed 2 bases and J 3 bases; nucleotides not matched to a gene: 2. This CDR3 is 14 amino acids long. CDR3 coding DNA: TGTGCCAGCAGTGAATGGGAGGGTACAGATACGCAGTATTTT. Translated: CASSEWEGTDTQYF.

The chain is built from TRBV2 and TRBJ1-3, with D possibly matching TRBD1 (5 bases). This CDR3 has 14 residues. Germline assignment: CDR1 SNHLY and CDR2 FYNNEI. Trimming left V 6 bases short and J 2 bases short, with 11 bases between. Here the CDR3 reads CASSRVVAGNTIYF. The CDR3 DNA is TGTGCCAGCAGCAGGGTGGTCGCTGGAAACACCATATATTTT.

This rearrangement joins TRBV6-1 to TRBJ2-7, with D perhaps TRBD2 (6 bases). This CDR3 is built from 14 residues. V was pared by 4 bases and J by 0 bases, with 10 bases between. Germline-derived CDR1 and CDR2 are MNHNS and SASEGT. As DNA, the CDR3 is TGTGCCAGCAGTGTTTTCGGGGGCTCCTACGAGCAGTACTTC. This encodes CASSVFGGSYEQYF.

This clone was picked up one time. This chain links TRBV28 with TRBJ2-1, with a tentative D call TRBD2 (5 bases). The CDR3 length is 15 residues. Between the trimmed V and J ends, which lost 7 bases and 6 bases, there was a span of 19 bases. Germline assignment: CDR1 MDHEN and CDR2 SYDVKM. The CDR3 spells CASTSGGPFSNEQFF. The CDR3 nucleotides are TGTGCCAGCACCTCAGGAGGCCCCTTTAGCAATGAGCAGTTCTTC.

This chain uses TRBV19 with TRBJ1-1; 11 nucleotides match TRBD1. Losses at the gene ends were 3 bases for V and 0 bases for J; bases not matched to a gene: 6. Germline loops: CDR1 LNHDA, CDR2 SQIVND (reference sequence). This CDR3 has 17 residues. The CDR3 DNA is TGTGCCAGTAGTATTAGGACAGGGGGCCGTGTGAACACTGAAGCTTTCTTT. This gives the protein CASSIRTGGRVNTEAFF.

This clone was seen just once. The gene calls are TRBV28 and TRBJ2-5; TRBD2 agrees at 7 bases. Per germline, CDR1 MDHEN and CDR2 SYDVKM. The CDR3 length is 17 residues. The trim removed 3 bases at V and 5 bases at J, leaving 15 bases unmatched. CDR3 residues: CASSFQGLRLGGETQYF. CDR3 coding DNA: TGTGCCAGCAGTTTTCAGGGACTACGTTTGGGGGGTGAGACCCAGTACTTC.